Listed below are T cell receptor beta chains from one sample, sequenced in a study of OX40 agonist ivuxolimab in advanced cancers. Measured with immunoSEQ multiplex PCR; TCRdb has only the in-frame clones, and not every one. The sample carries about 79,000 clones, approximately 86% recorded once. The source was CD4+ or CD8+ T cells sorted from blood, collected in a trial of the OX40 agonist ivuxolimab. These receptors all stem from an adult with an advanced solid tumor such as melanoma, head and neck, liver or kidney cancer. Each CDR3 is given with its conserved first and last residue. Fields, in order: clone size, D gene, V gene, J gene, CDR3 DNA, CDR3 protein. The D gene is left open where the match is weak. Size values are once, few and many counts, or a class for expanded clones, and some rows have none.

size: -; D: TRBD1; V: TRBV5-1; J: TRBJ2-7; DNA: TGCGCCAGCAGCCCAACCTGGGACAGAGCCTACGAGCAGTACTTC; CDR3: CASSPTWDRAYEQYF
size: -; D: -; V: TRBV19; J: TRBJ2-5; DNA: TGTGCCAGTAGTACCCTCCCTCTCATCCAAGGGGAGACCCAGTACTTC; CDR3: CASSTLPLIQGETQYF
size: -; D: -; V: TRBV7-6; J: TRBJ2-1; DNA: TGTGCCAGCAGCCCCAGCGGGCTAGCGTCATCCTACAATGAGCAGTTCTTC; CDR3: CASSPSGLASSYNEQFF
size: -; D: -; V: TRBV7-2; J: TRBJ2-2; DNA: TGTGCCAGCAGTCCCCCTTTGGCCGGCACCGGGGAGCTGTTTTTT; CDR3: CASSPPLAGTGELFF
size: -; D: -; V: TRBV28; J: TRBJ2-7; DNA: TGTGCCAGCAGTTTAGGCCTCTACGAGCAGTACTTC; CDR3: CASSLGLYEQYF
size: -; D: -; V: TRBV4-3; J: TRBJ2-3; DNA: TGCGCCAGCAGCCAAGAAGGGCCCGAAGATACGCAGTATTTT; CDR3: CASSQEGPEDTQYF
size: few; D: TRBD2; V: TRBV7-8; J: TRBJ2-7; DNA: TGTGCCAGCAGCTTAGCGGGACTAGCGGGAGGGTCCTACGAGCAGTACTTC; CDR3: CASSLAGLAGGSYEQYF
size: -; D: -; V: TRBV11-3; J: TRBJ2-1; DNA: TGTGCCAGCAGCATGGGACTTCTCGACAATGAGCAGTTCTTC; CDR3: CASSMGLLDNEQFF
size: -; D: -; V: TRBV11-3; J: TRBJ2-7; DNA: TGTGCCAGCAGCCCTGGAAGGGGCTCCTACGAGCAGTACTTC; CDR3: CASSPGRGSYEQYF
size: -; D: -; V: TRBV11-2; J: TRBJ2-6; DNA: TGTGCCAGCAGCAGAACGAACTCTGGGGCCAACGTCCTGACTTTC; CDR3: CASSRTNSGANVLTF
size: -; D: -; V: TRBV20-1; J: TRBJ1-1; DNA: TGCAGTGCTATCCCGGACACTGAAGCTTTCTTT; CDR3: CSAIPDTEAFF
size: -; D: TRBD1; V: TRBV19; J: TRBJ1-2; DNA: TGTGCCAGTAGTATCGACAGGGGGAACTATGGCTACACCTTC; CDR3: CASSIDRGNYGYTF
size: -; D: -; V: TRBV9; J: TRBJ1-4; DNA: TGTGCCAGCAGCGGGACAGTAACTAATGAAAAACTGTTTTTT; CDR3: CASSGTVTNEKLFF
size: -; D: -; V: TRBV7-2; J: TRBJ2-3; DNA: TGTGCCAGCAGCTTAGGTAGTAGCGCTTCCACAGATACGCAGTATTTT; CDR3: CASSLGSSASTDTQYF
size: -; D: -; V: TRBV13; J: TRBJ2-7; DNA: TGTGCCAGCAGTCCGAGGGTCGGGTCCTACGAGCAGTACTTC; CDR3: CASSPRVGSYEQYF
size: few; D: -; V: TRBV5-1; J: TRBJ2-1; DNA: TGCGCCAGCAGCTTCGGGGGGCGCGAGCAGTTCTTC; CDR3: CASSFGGREQFF
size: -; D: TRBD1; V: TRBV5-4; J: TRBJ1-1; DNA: TGTGCCAGCAGCCCGGGGACAGGGATGAACACTGAAGCTTTCTTT; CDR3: CASSPGTGMNTEAFF
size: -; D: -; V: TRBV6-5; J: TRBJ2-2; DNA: TGTGCCAGCAGTTACTTATCAGGGGAGCTGTTTTTT; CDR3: CASSYLSGELFF
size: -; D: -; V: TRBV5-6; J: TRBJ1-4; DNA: TGTGCCAGCAGCTTGGACGCAGACAGGCCAGAAAAACTGTTTTTT; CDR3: CASSLDADRPEKLFF
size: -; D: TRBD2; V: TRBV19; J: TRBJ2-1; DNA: TGTGCCAGTAGTATAGATCAGGGACTAAAATACAATGAGCAGTTCTTC; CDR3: CASSIDQGLKYNEQFF
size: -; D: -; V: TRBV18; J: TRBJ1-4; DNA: TGTGCCAGCTCACGGGGACCGCAGGACGAAAAACTGTTTTTT; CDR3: CASSRGPQDEKLFF
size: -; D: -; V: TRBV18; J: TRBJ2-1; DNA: TGTGCCAGCTCACCACCTGTAACCTCCGTAGACTACAATGAGCAGTTCTTC; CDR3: CASSPPVTSVDYNEQFF
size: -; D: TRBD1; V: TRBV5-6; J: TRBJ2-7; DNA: TGTGCCAGCGGACTCCCAACGGACAGGGGCCACGAGCAGTACTTC; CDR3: CASGLPTDRGHEQYF
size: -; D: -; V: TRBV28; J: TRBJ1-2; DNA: TGTGCCAGCAGTTTCAGGTTTGACAGCGGGTATGGCTACACCTTC; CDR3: CASSFRFDSGYGYTF
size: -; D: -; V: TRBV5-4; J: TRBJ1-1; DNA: TGTGCCAGCAGCTTGGTTGAAGCTTTCTTT; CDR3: CASSLVEAFF
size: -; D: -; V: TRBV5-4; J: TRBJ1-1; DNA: TGTGCCAGCAGCTTGATGGTTTCGTTCAGCGCAAAAATGAACACTGAAGCTTTCTTT; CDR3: CASSLMVSFSAKMNTEAFF
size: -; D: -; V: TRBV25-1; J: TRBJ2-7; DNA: TGTGCCAGCAGTGAAAGGGGGTGGCCCTACGAGCAGTACTTC; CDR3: CASSERGWPYEQYF
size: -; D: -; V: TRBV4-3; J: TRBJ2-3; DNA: TGCGCCAGCAGCCAAGACGGGACGGCCGGCACAGATACGCAGTATTTT; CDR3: CASSQDGTAGTDTQYF
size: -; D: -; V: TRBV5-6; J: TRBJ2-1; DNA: TGTGCCAGCAGCTCACGCAAGAGCTCCTACAATGAGCAGTTCTTC; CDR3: CASSSRKSSYNEQFF
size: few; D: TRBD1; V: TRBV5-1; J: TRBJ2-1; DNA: TGCGCCAGCAGCTTAGACAGGGACTACAATGAGCAGTTCTTC; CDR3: CASSLDRDYNEQFF
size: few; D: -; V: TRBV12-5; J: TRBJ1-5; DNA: TGTGCTAGTGGGAAAGTTATGGCGCCCCAGCATTTT; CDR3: CASGKVMAPQHF
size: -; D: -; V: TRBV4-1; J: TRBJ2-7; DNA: TGCGCCAGCAGCCAAGGCCCCCACGAGCAGTACTTC; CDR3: CASSQGPHEQYF
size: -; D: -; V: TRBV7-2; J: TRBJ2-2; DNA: TGTGCCAGCAGCCCCTTGAGGACCGGGGAGCTGTTTTTT; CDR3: CASSPLRTGELFF
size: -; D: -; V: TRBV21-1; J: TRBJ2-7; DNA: TGTGCCAGCACCCTCGTCCAGGGGCCAAAATCCTACGAGCAGTACTTC; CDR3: CASTLVQGPKSYEQYF
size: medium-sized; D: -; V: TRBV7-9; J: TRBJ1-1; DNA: TGTGCCAGCAGCTTAGCGGGCGTGAACACTGAAGCTTTCTTT; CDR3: CASSLAGVNTEAFF
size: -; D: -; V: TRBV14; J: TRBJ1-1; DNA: TGTGCCAGCAGCCACCGGAGAGGATGGAACACTGAAGCTTTCTTT; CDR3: CASSHRRGWNTEAFF
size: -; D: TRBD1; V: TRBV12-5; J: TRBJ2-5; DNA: TGTGCTAGTGGTTTGCTCTCGGGACAGGGGTCCCCCTGGTACTTC; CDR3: CASGLLSGQGSPWYF
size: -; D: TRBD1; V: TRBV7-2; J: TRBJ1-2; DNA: TGTGCCAGCACCGAACCAACAGGGGGCGGCTATGGCTACACCTTC; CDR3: CASTEPTGGGYGYTF
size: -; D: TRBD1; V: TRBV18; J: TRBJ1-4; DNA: TGTGCCAGCTCACCCGGGACAGGGAGAGAAAAACTGTTTTTT; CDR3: CASSPGTGREKLFF
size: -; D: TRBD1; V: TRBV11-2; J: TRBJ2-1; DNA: TGTGCCAGCCGCCTTCAGGGGGCCGGGAATGAGCAGTTCTTC; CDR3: CASRLQGAGNEQFF
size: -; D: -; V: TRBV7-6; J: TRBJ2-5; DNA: TGTGCCAGCAGCTTAACCGGGCACTACGGGACCCAGTACTTC; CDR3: CASSLTGHYGTQYF
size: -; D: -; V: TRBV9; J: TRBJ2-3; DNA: TGTGCCAGCAGCGTAGAAGGGGGAGTAGGGATCACAGATACGCAGTATTTT; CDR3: CASSVEGGVGITDTQYF
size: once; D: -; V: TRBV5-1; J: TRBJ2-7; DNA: TGCGCCAGCAGCTTGGAAGGGACGGGATACGAGCAGTACTTC; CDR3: CASSLEGTGYEQYF
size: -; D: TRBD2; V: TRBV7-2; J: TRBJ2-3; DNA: TGTGCCAGCAGCTTATTGGCGGGGGCAGATACGCAGTATTTT; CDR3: CASSLLAGADTQYF